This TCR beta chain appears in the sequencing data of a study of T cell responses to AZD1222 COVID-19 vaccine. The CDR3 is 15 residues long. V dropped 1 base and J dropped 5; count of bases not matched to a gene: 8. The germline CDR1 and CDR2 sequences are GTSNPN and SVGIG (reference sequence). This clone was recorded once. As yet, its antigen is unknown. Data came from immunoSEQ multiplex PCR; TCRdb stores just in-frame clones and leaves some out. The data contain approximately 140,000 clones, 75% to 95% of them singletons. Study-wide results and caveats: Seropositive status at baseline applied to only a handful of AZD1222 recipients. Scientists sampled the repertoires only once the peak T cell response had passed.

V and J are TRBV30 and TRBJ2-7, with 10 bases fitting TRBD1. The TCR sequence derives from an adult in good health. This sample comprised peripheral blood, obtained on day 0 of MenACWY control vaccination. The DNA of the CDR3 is TGTGCCTGGAGTGACCCGGGACAGGGGAGCAACGAGCAGTACTTC. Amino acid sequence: CAWSDPGQGSNEQYF. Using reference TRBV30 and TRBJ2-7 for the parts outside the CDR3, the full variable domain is SQTIHQWPATLVQPVGSPLSLECTVEGTSNPNLYWYRQAAGRGLQLLFYSVGIGQISSEVPQNLSASRPQDRQFILSSKKLLLSDSGFYLCAWSDPGQGSNEQYFGPGTRLTVT.